The next 23 T cell receptor beta chains were all read from a single sample in a study of T cells in Graves' hyperthyroidism and ophthalmopathy. Authors of the study amplified TCR beta CDR3 regions from RNA transcripts. A set of HTBI primers served as the primers for a first-round RT-PCR of the TCR CDR3. TCRdb re-analysed the multiplex PCR reads in MiXCR, keeping a single row per CDR3 protein. Altogether fewer than 750,000 distinct CDR3 sequences are present, roughly 14% being singletons, with the ten largest covering about 4%. Sequenced: blood. The receptors derive from a woman in her 40s with Graves' ophthalmopathy.

This clonotype was observed at least ten times. The chain has TRBV11-3 and TRBJ2-7; D tentatively fits TRBD1 or TRBD2 (5 bases each). Trimming pared 5 bases from V and 0 bases from J, leaving 11 bases between. Germline V gene lookup returns CDR1 SGHNT and CDR2 YENEEA. The CDR3 totals 14 residues. The CDR3 DNA sequence: TGTGCCAGCAGCCCCGGGACGGTCTCCTACGAGCAGTACTTC. Its protein product is CASSPGTVSYEQYF. Filled out from reference TRBV11-3 and TRBJ2-7, the complete variable domain reads EAGVVQSPRYKIIEKKQPVAFWCNPISGHNTLYWYLQNLGQGPELLIRYENEEAVDDSQLPKDRFSAERLKGVDSTLKIQPAELGDSAVYLCASSPGTVSYEQYFGPGTRLTVT.

For the CDR3, the DNA is TGTGCCAGCAGCCAGTCTTATAGCGGGCAATCCTACGAGCAGTACTTC. It specifies CASSQSYSGQSYEQYF. This chain uses TRBV3-1 with TRBJ2-7; 7 nucleotides line up with TRBD2. Germline loops: CDR1 LGHDT, CDR2 YNNKEL (reference sequence). The CDR3 has 16 amino acids. V shed 3 bases and J 1 base; nucleotides not matched to a gene: 9.

The chain links TRBV7-8 to TRBJ2-4; 11 nucleotides agree with TRBD2. V lost 0 bases, J lost 4 bases, and 5 bases stayed unmatched. The CDR3 totals 17 residues. Germline values: CDR1 SGHVS, CDR2 FQNEAQ. CDR3 protein: CASSLATRLAGKNIQYF. As DNA, the CDR3 is TGTGCCAGCAGCTTAGCGACCAGACTAGCGGGGAAAAACATTCAGTACTTC.

This sequence joins TRBV11-2 and TRBJ2-6, with no clear D. Trimming cost V 2 bases and J 1 base, with 9 bases left between them. The CDR3 is 16 amino acids. Germline CDR1 SGHAT, CDR2 FQNNGV. The CDR3 DNA sequence: TGTGCCAGCAGCTTACTCCGGCGGTCTGGGGCCAACGTCCTGACTTTC. Residues: CASSLLRRSGANVLTF.

Comment on this clonotype: A much larger clonotype is one base distant, so this may be a read error. The V and J genes are TRBV7-2 and TRBJ2-7, with 10 bases aligning to TRBD1. Germline V gene sequence: CDR1 SGHTA, CDR2 FQGNSA. This CDR3 comprises 17 residues. V was pared by 0 bases and J by 2 bases, with 7 bases of the junction left unmatched. Here the CDR3 reads CASSLASGTGVAYEQYF. In DNA form, the CDR3 reads TGTGCCAGCAGCTTAGCCTCTGGGACAGGGGTCGCCTACGAGCAGTACTTC.

J is TRBJ1-1 and V is TRBV20-1; perhaps TRBD1 as D (5 bases). Germline-derived CDR1 and CDR2 are DFQATT and SNEGSKA (reference sequence). This CDR3 contains 12 residues. Trimming took 4 bases from V and 4 from J, leaving 10 bases between them. The CDR3 DNA follows: TGCAGTGCTAACCAGGGAAGCACTGAAGCTTTCTTT. Translating it yields CSANQGSTEAFF.

This sequence joins TRBV6-2 or TRBV6-3 and TRBJ2-5, with 9 bases matching TRBD2. This CDR3 is 20 amino acids long. The V and J ends lost 4 bases and 5 bases, in that order; junction bases with no gene match: 23. The V gene's germline CDR1 is MNHEY and CDR2 SVGEGT. The CDR3 region is CASSSRGGGRASLSGETQYF. Written as DNA, the CDR3 is TGTGCCAGCAGTTCGAGGGGGGGCGGGAGGGCTTCATTATCCGGTGAGACCCAGTACTTC.

This chain joins TRBV20-1 and TRBJ1-1, with 9 bases fitting TRBD1. The CDR3 is 17 residues long. With 6 bases clipped from V and 1 base from J, the junction kept 15 bases outside the gene matches. The germline V gene encodes CDR1 DFQATT and CDR2 SNEGSKA (reference sequence). The CDR3 DNA sequence: TGCAGTGCCCCACCCTCGGGACAGGGAGGATCGAACACTGAAGCTTTCTTT. Protein product: CSAPPSGQGGSNTEAFF.

This clonotype has ten or more counts. V is TRBV28 and J is TRBJ2-7; 15 bases map to TRBD2. The ends lost 4 bases at V and 4 bases at J; junction bases unmatched: 2. Germline V lookup: CDR1 MDHEN, CDR2 SYDVKM. The CDR3 consists of 15 residues. The CDR3 region has the DNA TGTGCCAGCAGTTCGGGGACTAGCGGGAGGTACGAGCAGTACTTC. Protein sequence: CASSSGTSGRYEQYF.

The V call is TRBV28, the J call TRBJ1-1; D gene unclear. This CDR3 has 12 amino acids. V gave up 7 bases and J gave up 8 bases, with 14 bases separating them. The V gene's germline CDR1 is MDHEN and CDR2 SYDVKM. In DNA form, the CDR3 reads TGTGCCAGCAACCGAGGAAACGCCGAAGCTTTCTTT. Translating gives CASNRGNAEAFF.

This clonotype was seen ten or more times. The chain joins TRBV28 to TRBJ2-5, with D perhaps matching TRBD1 (5 bases). V shed 7 bases and J shed 5 bases, with 20 bases lying between them. The CDR3 length is 15 residues. CDR1 is MDHEN, CDR2 SYDVKM, per germline. The CDR3 bases are TGTGCCAGCAAAAACAGGAACCTTCTCTCGGAGACCCAGTACTTC. Protein: CASKNRNLLSETQYF.

In this sample, this clonotype turned up many times. V is TRBV12-5 and J is TRBJ2-5; D is unclear. There are 15 residues in the CDR3. V lost 6 bases and J lost 2, with 16 bases in between. Germline CDR1 LGHNT, CDR2 FRNRAP. CDR3 bases: TGTGCTAGTGGATGCGCAACTGGGCTACAAGAGACCCAGTACTTC. Protein sequence: CASGCATGLQETQYF.

This clonotype was seen at least ten times. The chain has TRBV2 and TRBJ2-5; D tentatively fits TRBD1 or TRBD2 (5 bases each). Trimming removed 4 bases from V and 5 bases from J, with 17 bases in between. The CDR3 is 15 residues long. In germline, CDR1 is SNHLY, CDR2 FYNNEI. The CDR3 protein is CASSGGLGQGETQYF. CDR3 DNA sequence: TGTGCCAGCAGTGGAGGACTTGGGCAGGGTGAGACCCAGTACTTC.

This clonotype was detected once. In nucleotides, the CDR3 is TGTGCCAGCAGTTACCCCGGGACAGGGACGACTGAAGCTTTCTTT. Protein sequence: CASSYPGTGTTEAFF. J is TRBJ1-1 and V is TRBV6-2 or TRBV6-3, with TRBD1 identical over 9 bases. The CDR3 has 15 residues. After removal of 2 bases from V and 5 bases from J, the junction contained 6 bases not matched to a gene. CDR1 is MNHEY and CDR2 is SVGEGT in the germline V gene.

This clonotype was picked up many times. This chain joins TRBV20-1 and TRBJ2-7, with 12 bases lining up with TRBD2. CDR1 and CDR2 (germline): DFQATT, SNEGSKA (reference sequence). CDR3 length: 15 amino acids. V shed 3 bases and J 4 bases; nucleotides not matched to a gene: 7. As DNA, the CDR3 is TGCAGTGCTAGTCACCTAGCGGGAGGGAGATACGAGCAGTACTTC. Its protein product is CSASHLAGGRYEQYF.

This clonotype was seen many times. This chain joins TRBV6-4 and TRBJ2-2; 8 positions match TRBD2. The CDR3 has 21 residues. V lost 8 bases, J lost 0 bases, and 23 bases stayed unmatched. Germline V gene data show CDR1 as MRHNA and CDR2 as SNTAGT. The CDR3 is CASHREKPPPAGAANTGELFF. CDR3 nucleotides: TGTGCCAGCCACAGGGAGAAACCCCCCCCAGCGGGAGCCGCGAACACCGGGGAGCTGTTTTTT.

In this sample, this clonotype turned up many times. The chain combines TRBV7-2 with TRBJ1-5; D gene uncertain. Germline V gives CDR1 SGHTA, CDR2 FQGNSA. There are 13 residues in the CDR3. V gave up 3 bases and J gave up 5 bases, with 8 bases separating them. Here the CDR3 DNA reads TGTGCCAGCAGCTTGAACAGCTATCAGCCCCAGCATTTT. Residues: CASSLNSYQPQHF.

This clonotype occurred many times. V gene TRBV30 combines with J gene TRBJ2-5, with D unresolved. Trimming removed 5 bases at V and 2 bases at J, with 9 bases between. CDR3 length: 12 amino acids. Germline CDR1 GTSNPN, CDR2 SVGIG (reference sequence). CDR3 bases: TGTGCCTGGGGACCCGCGCAAGAGACCCAGTACTTC. It translates to CAWGPAQETQYF.

This clonotype showed up just a few times. V gene TRBV7-2 combines with J gene TRBJ1-2, with 7 bases fitting TRBD1. The germline gives CDR1 SGHTA, CDR2 FQGNSA. Germline trimming cut 5 bases from V and 8 bases from J; bases unmatched to any gene: 5. CDR3 length: 12 residues. The CDR3 spells CASSKGAGGYTF. The CDR3 DNA is TGTGCCAGCAGCAAGGGGGCGGGGGGCTACACCTTC.

This rearrangement joins TRBV7-2 to TRBJ2-7, with a weak D call TRBD1 (6 bases). The CDR3 loop spans 14 amino acids. Trimming left V 0 bases short and J 7 bases short, with 13 bases between. Germline V lookup: CDR1 SGHTA, CDR2 FQGNSA. CDR3 sequence reads: CASSLAGGGREQYF. The DNA of the CDR3 is TGTGCCAGCAGCTTAGCAGGGGGTGGGAGAGAGCAGTACTTC.

Ten or more counts support this clonotype. The genes are TRBV28 and TRBJ2-7; 9 bases map to TRBD1. Germline loops: CDR1 MDHEN, CDR2 SYDVKM. This CDR3 contains 15 residues. V shed 8 bases, J shed 2 bases, and the junction held 10 bases outside the gene matches. The CDR3 sequence is CASGGADRGPYEQYF. For the CDR3, the DNA is TGTGCCAGCGGAGGAGCGGACAGGGGACCCTACGAGCAGTACTTC.

This clonotype was observed at least ten times. The chain joins TRBV6-2 or TRBV6-3 to TRBJ1-1; possible D gene TRBD1, 6 bases. Trimming cost V 11 bases and J 1 base, with 17 bases left between them. The germline CDR1 and CDR2 sequences are MNHEY and SVGEGT. CDR3 size: 14 residues. The CDR3 bases are TGTGCCGGCCGACGACAGGCAGGGAACACTGAAGCTTTCTTT. Translating it yields CAGRRQAGNTEAFF.

This clonotype showed up many times. J is TRBJ2-7 and V is TRBV28; D remains ambiguous. Germline CDR1 reads MDHEN; CDR2 reads SYDVKM. Trimming left V 2 bases short and J 3 bases short, with 11 bases between. The CDR3 has 14 amino acids. DNA of the CDR3: TGTGCCAGCAGTTTAGGTTCAGACCTCTACGAGCAGTACTTC. This gives the protein CASSLGSDLYEQYF.